A selection of T cell receptor beta chains follows, all from one sample in a study of cytomegalovirus exposure and HLA in healthy donors. TCRdb's copy holds only in-frame clones and misses some; the assay was immunoSEQ multiplex PCR. The sample contains approximately 130,000 clones, over 70% of which appear only once. The sample taken for sequencing was PBMCs. These receptors originate from a woman in her thirties or forties in good health and CMV-seropositive. The CDR3 runs from the conserved cysteine through the conserved F or W. Each record gives: D gene, J gene, V gene, clone size, CDR3 DNA, CDR3 protein. The D gene is left open where the match is weak. Clone size is given for some rows only: seen once, a few or many times, or a class if the clone is expanded.

D gene: TRBD1
J gene: TRBJ2-3
V gene: TRBV19
clone size: .
CDR3 DNA: TGTGCCAGCAACCCTAGGCGGACAGGGGGAACAGATACGCAGTATTTT
CDR3 protein: CASNPRRTGGTDTQYF

D gene: .
J gene: TRBJ1-1
V gene: TRBV7-2
clone size: .
CDR3 DNA: TGTGCCGGAGGAGCGCAAATGAACACTGAAGCTTTCTTT
CDR3 protein: CAGGAQMNTEAFF

D gene: .
J gene: TRBJ2-7
V gene: TRBV7-8
clone size: .
CDR3 DNA: TGTGCCAGCAGTCCCCCAAGGGGGAAAATGGGTTCCTACGAGCAGTACTTC
CDR3 protein: CASSPPRGKMGSYEQYF

D gene: TRBD1
J gene: TRBJ2-7
V gene: TRBV10-3
clone size: .
CDR3 DNA: TGTGCCATCAGTGAGTCGGGACAGGGGGCGTCCGAGCAGTACTTC
CDR3 protein: CAISESGQGASEQYF

D gene: .
J gene: TRBJ2-3
V gene: TRBV28
clone size: .
CDR3 DNA: TGTGCCAGCGGCCCACCGGTGGCAGGGACAGATACGCAGTATTTT
CDR3 protein: CASGPPVAGTDTQYF

D gene: .
J gene: TRBJ2-1
V gene: TRBV29-1
clone size: .
CDR3 DNA: TGCAGCGTCCGGGGGACAGACTACAATGAGCAGTTCTTC
CDR3 protein: CSVRGTDYNEQFF

D gene: TRBD1
J gene: TRBJ2-7
V gene: TRBV7-2
clone size: few
CDR3 DNA: TGTGCCAGCAGCCCAGGACAGGGTCTCGAGCAGTACTTC
CDR3 protein: CASSPGQGLEQYF

D gene: .
J gene: TRBJ2-5
V gene: TRBV7-2
clone size: .
CDR3 DNA: TGTGCCAGCAGCTTATGGGGGGTTCAAGAGACCCAGTACTTC
CDR3 protein: CASSLWGVQETQYF

D gene: .
J gene: TRBJ1-6
V gene: TRBV7-9
clone size: .
CDR3 DNA: TGTGCCAGCAGCTTAGTGGCAGGGTTGAATAATTCACCCCTCCACTTT
CDR3 protein: CASSLVAGLNNSPLHF

D gene: TRBD1
J gene: TRBJ2-6
V gene: TRBV9
clone size: few
CDR3 DNA: TGTGCCAGCACCCGACAGGGCTCTGGGGCCAACGTCCTGACTTTC
CDR3 protein: CASTRQGSGANVLTF

D gene: .
J gene: TRBJ1-4
V gene: TRBV4-3
clone size: .
CDR3 DNA: TGCGCCAGCAGCCCGGGGGGGAGGGATAGTGAAAAACTGTTTTTT
CDR3 protein: CASSPGGRDSEKLFF

D gene: TRBD2
J gene: TRBJ2-7
V gene: TRBV2
clone size: .
CDR3 DNA: TGTGCCAGCAGTGCGGAACTAGCGGGGCTTCAGGAGCAGTACTTC
CDR3 protein: CASSAELAGLQEQYF

D gene: .
J gene: TRBJ1-1
V gene: TRBV12-1
clone size: once
CDR3 DNA: TGTGCCAGCAGCTGCGGGACGCCCCCCACTGAAGCTTTCTTT
CDR3 protein: CASSCGTPPTEAFF

D gene: .
J gene: TRBJ2-3
V gene: TRBV7-9
clone size: .
CDR3 DNA: TGTGCCAGCAGCTCAGGACTTTCCACAGATACGCAGTATTTT
CDR3 protein: CASSSGLSTDTQYF

D gene: .
J gene: TRBJ2-5
V gene: TRBV10-1
clone size: .
CDR3 DNA: TGCGCCACCAGTAATCTAGAGACTGCCCAGAGGGAGACCCAGTACTTC
CDR3 protein: CATSNLETAQRETQYF

D gene: .
J gene: TRBJ1-1
V gene: TRBV6-6
clone size: .
CDR3 DNA: TGTGCCAGCAGGGGGCTCACGAACACTGAAGCTTTCTTT
CDR3 protein: CASRGLTNTEAFF

D gene: .
J gene: TRBJ2-5
V gene: TRBV4-1
clone size: .
CDR3 DNA: TGCGCCAGCAGCCAAGAGCATTGGCAGCAAGAGACCCAGTACTTC
CDR3 protein: CASSQEHWQQETQYF

D gene: TRBD1
J gene: TRBJ1-2
V gene: TRBV15
clone size: few
CDR3 DNA: TGTGCCACCAGCAGAGATGGGGCCAGGGGGAACTATGGCTACACCTTC
CDR3 protein: CATSRDGARGNYGYTF

D gene: .
J gene: TRBJ2-1
V gene: TRBV27
clone size: few
CDR3 DNA: TGTGCCAGCAGTTTAGGCGGGATCACCTACAATGAGCAGTTCTTC
CDR3 protein: CASSLGGITYNEQFF

D gene: TRBD2
J gene: TRBJ2-1
V gene: TRBV7-3
clone size: .
CDR3 DNA: TGTGCCAGCAGGACTAGCGGGAGTCCCTACAATGAGCAGTTCTTC
CDR3 protein: CASRTSGSPYNEQFF

D gene: TRBD2
J gene: TRBJ2-1
V gene: TRBV6-1
clone size: .
CDR3 DNA: TGTGCCAGCAGTGCGATAGCGGGGGCCCGGGGCAATGAGCAGTTCTTC
CDR3 protein: CASSAIAGARGNEQFF

D gene: TRBD2
J gene: TRBJ2-2
V gene: TRBV7-8
clone size: .
CDR3 DNA: TGTGCCAGCAGCTTAGCGCTTGCGGGGGGCACCGGGGAGCTGTTTTTT
CDR3 protein: CASSLALAGGTGELFF

D gene: TRBD1
J gene: TRBJ1-5
V gene: TRBV7-9
clone size: .
CDR3 DNA: TGTGCCAGCAGCCCTACAGGGACAGGGGGCAGGCAGCCCCAGCATTTT
CDR3 protein: CASSPTGTGGRQPQHF

D gene: .
J gene: TRBJ1-4
V gene: TRBV25-1
clone size: .
CDR3 DNA: TGTGCCAGCAGTGAATACAGGGTAGAAAAACTGTTTTTT
CDR3 protein: CASSEYRVEKLFF

D gene: TRBD2
J gene: TRBJ2-3
V gene: TRBV30
clone size: .
CDR3 DNA: TGTGCCTCCCAGGGGCTAGCGGGAGTCACAGATACGCAGTATTTT
CDR3 protein: CASQGLAGVTDTQYF

D gene: .
J gene: TRBJ2-1
V gene: TRBV29-1
clone size: .
CDR3 DNA: TGCAGCGTTCTTAGCGGAGATCCCTACAATGAGCAGTTCTTC
CDR3 protein: CSVLSGDPYNEQFF

D gene: TRBD2
J gene: TRBJ2-5
V gene: TRBV2
clone size: .
CDR3 DNA: TGTGCCAGCAGTGGACTAGCCGGCAAAGAGACCCAGTACTTC
CDR3 protein: CASSGLAGKETQYF

D gene: .
J gene: TRBJ1-2
V gene: TRBV28
clone size: .
CDR3 DNA: TGTGCCAGCAGTTTGGGCCCCGGTCATGGCTACACCTTC
CDR3 protein: CASSLGPGHGYTF

D gene: .
J gene: TRBJ1-2
V gene: TRBV7-2
clone size: .
CDR3 DNA: TGTGCCAGCAGCTTAGATGTCAGTAACTATGGCTACACCTTC
CDR3 protein: CASSLDVSNYGYTF

D gene: .
J gene: TRBJ2-2
V gene: TRBV7-2
clone size: .
CDR3 DNA: TGTGCCAGCAGCCGACCGGGAGCCGGGGAGCTGTTTTTT
CDR3 protein: CASSRPGAGELFF

D gene: .
J gene: TRBJ2-1
V gene: TRBV9
clone size: once
CDR3 DNA: TGTGCCAGCAGCGTAGGGGGGGTCCACTACAATGAGCAGTTCTTC
CDR3 protein: CASSVGGVHYNEQFF

D gene: .
J gene: TRBJ1-2
V gene: TRBV7-2
clone size: .
CDR3 DNA: TGTGCCAGCAGCCCACAGATGGATGGCTACACCTTC
CDR3 protein: CASSPQMDGYTF

D gene: TRBD1
J gene: TRBJ1-2
V gene: TRBV5-6
clone size: .
CDR3 DNA: TGTGCCAGCAGCTTAACTAAAGGACAGGGAGGCTATGGCTACACCTTC
CDR3 protein: CASSLTKGQGGYGYTF

D gene: .
J gene: TRBJ1-2
V gene: TRBV11-2
clone size: few
CDR3 DNA: TGTGCCAGCAGCTTAGTCAGGGCTTCTAACTATGGCTACACCTTC
CDR3 protein: CASSLVRASNYGYTF

D gene: .
J gene: TRBJ2-2
V gene: TRBV9
clone size: .
CDR3 DNA: TGTGCCAGCAGCGTAGCTCTAGACGGGGAGCTGTTTTTT
CDR3 protein: CASSVALDGELFF

D gene: TRBD1
J gene: TRBJ2-7
V gene: TRBV6-1
clone size: .
CDR3 DNA: TGTGCCAGCAATCTCTGGACAGGGGGTAGCTACGAGCAGTACTTC
CDR3 protein: CASNLWTGGSYEQYF

D gene: .
J gene: TRBJ2-1
V gene: TRBV29-1
clone size: .
CDR3 DNA: TGCAGCGTTGATGTGAGGTACAATGAGCAGTTCTTC
CDR3 protein: CSVDVRYNEQFF

D gene: .
J gene: TRBJ1-5
V gene: TRBV5-8
clone size: .
CDR3 DNA: TGTGCCAGCAGCTTGGTTGGCGGGAATCAGCCCCAGCATTTT
CDR3 protein: CASSLVGGNQPQHF

D gene: TRBD1
J gene: TRBJ1-2
V gene: TRBV28
clone size: .
CDR3 DNA: TGTGCCAGCAGTTCGGGACAGGGGGACGGCTACACCTTC
CDR3 protein: CASSSGQGDGYTF

D gene: .
J gene: TRBJ1-1
V gene: TRBV4-3
clone size: once
CDR3 DNA: TGCGCCAGCAGCCTAGGACATTCTACTGAAGCTTTCTTT
CDR3 protein: CASSLGHSTEAFF

D gene: TRBD2
J gene: TRBJ2-1
V gene: TRBV19
clone size: .
CDR3 DNA: TGTGCCAGTAGCACCGGGGGACTAGCGGGGGATGAGCAGTTCTTC
CDR3 protein: CASSTGGLAGDEQFF